A selection of T cell receptor beta chains follows, all from one sample in a study of radiation and T cells in renal cell carcinoma. Generated by immunoSEQ multiplex PCR, the TCRdb table keeps only in-frame clones and is missing some. Found here are approximately 80,000 clones, around 89% of them singletons; the top ten hold roughly 5.4%. The source was blood, collected from a patient whose treatment included radiotherapy and nephrectomy. The receptors derive from a woman in her 70s with renal cell carcinoma. CDR3s include the opening cysteine and the closing phenylalanine or tryptophan. The D gene is left open where the match is weak. The listing skips clone size in some rows; elsewhere it reads once, few, many or a size class.

cdr3_length	v_call	d_call	j_call	clone_size	cdr3_aa	cdr3_nt
12	TRBV19	-	TRBJ1-5	-	CASKGSNQPQHF	TGTGCCAGTAAGGGCAGCAATCAGCCCCAGCATTTT
14	TRBV30	-	TRBJ2-2	-	CAWNAGQLTGELFF	TGTGCCTGGAATGCCGGGCAGCTCACCGGGGAGCTGTTTTTT
16	TRBV9	-	TRBJ2-1	-	CASSVESGVSYNEQFF	TGTGCCAGCAGCGTAGAGTCGGGAGTCTCCTACAATGAGCAGTTCTTC
14	TRBV2	-	TRBJ1-6	-	CASSEQAYNSPLHF	TGTGCCAGCAGTGAACAAGCCTATAATTCACCCCTCCACTTT
15	TRBV28	-	TRBJ2-7	-	CASSSQPPRAYEQYF	TGTGCCAGCAGTTCACAGCCCCCCAGGGCCTACGAGCAGTACTTC
15	TRBV6-4	TRBD1	TRBJ1-1	medium-sized	CASSDSTGGVTEAFF	TGTGCCAGCAGTGACTCAACAGGGGGAGTCACTGAAGCTTTCTTT
14	TRBV7-2	-	TRBJ1-6	-	CASSRDGVNTPLHF	TGTGCCAGCAGCCGCGACGGGGTAAATACACCCCTCCACTTT
12	TRBV27	-	TRBJ2-3	-	CASSFRNGEQYF	TGTGCCAGCAGTTTTAGGAACGGGGAGCAGTATTTT
16	TRBV23-1	TRBD2	TRBJ2-4	-	CASSQVAGPPKNIQYF	TGCGCCAGCAGTCAGGTAGCGGGTCCCCCCAAAAACATTCAGTACTTC
16	TRBV6-5	TRBD2	TRBJ2-1	-	CASSSAVSGGAYEQFF	TGTGCCAGCAGTTCCGCCGTTAGCGGGGGGGCCTATGAGCAGTTCTTC
14	TRBV19	-	TRBJ2-5	once	CASSPGTPYETQYF	TGTGCCAGTAGTCCGGGGACTCCATATGAGACCCAGTACTTC
15	TRBV6-1	-	TRBJ2-6	-	CASSMEGSGANVLTF	TGTGCCAGCAGTATGGAGGGCTCTGGGGCCAACGTCCTGACTTTC
14	TRBV6-5	-	TRBJ1-1	once	CASSSTGLNTEAFF	TGTGCCAGCAGCTCAACGGGACTGAACACTGAAGCTTTCTTT
17	TRBV7-9	TRBD1	TRBJ1-4	-	CASSLAEIGGRGEKLFF	TGTGCCAGCAGCTTAGCGGAGATAGGGGGCCGGGGTGAAAAACTGTTTTTT
14	TRBV18	-	TRBJ1-1	-	CASSPRTGLTEAFF	TGTGCCAGCTCACCACGTACAGGGCTCACTGAAGCTTTCTTT
11	TRBV10-2	-	TRBJ1-2	-	CASSEEGQLTF	TGCGCCAGCAGTGAGGAAGGCCAGCTCACCTTC
14	TRBV10-3	-	TRBJ1-4	-	CAIRRGLTNEKLFF	TGTGCCATCAGGCGGGGTCTGACTAATGAAAAACTGTTTTTT
14	TRBV5-5	-	TRBJ2-5	-	CASSLMTEQETQYF	TGTGCCAGCAGCTTGATGACAGAACAAGAGACCCAGTACTTC
13	TRBV7-2	-	TRBJ1-2	-	CASSLDSTRRYTF	TGTGCCAGCAGCTTAGACAGCACAAGGAGGTACACCTTC
14	TRBV5-5	TRBD1	TRBJ2-5	once	CASSLGAGGETQYF	TGTGCCAGCAGCTTGGGTGCAGGGGGAGAGACCCAGTACTTC
12	TRBV6-6	-	TRBJ1-2	-	CASSYINYGYTF	TGTGCCAGCAGTTATATTAACTATGGCTACACCTTC
14	TRBV9	-	TRBJ2-7	-	CASSVGGGPYEQYF	TGTGCCAGCAGCGTAGGTGGGGGGCCCTACGAGCAGTACTTC
16	TRBV6-1	-	TRBJ1-4	-	CASSEGSPLGNEKLFF	TGTGCCAGCAGTGAAGGGTCTCCGCTTGGTAATGAAAAACTGTTTTTT
13	TRBV29-1	TRBD1	TRBJ1-1	-	CSVKLQGRTEAFF	TGCAGCGTGAAACTACAGGGGAGGACTGAAGCTTTCTTT
16	TRBV4-2	TRBD2	TRBJ2-5	-	CASSLGGGTSQETQYF	TGTGCCAGCAGCCTAGGAGGGGGGACTAGTCAAGAGACCCAGTACTTC
21	TRBV4-2	-	TRBJ1-5	-	CASSPSAPATGVVSHNQPQHF	TGTGCCAGCAGCCCCAGCGCCCCGGCGACAGGTGTAGTCAGTCACAATCAGCCCCAGCATTTT
14	TRBV7-9	-	TRBJ1-1	-	CASSPPMGGTEAFF	TGTGCCAGCAGCCCACCCATGGGTGGGACTGAAGCTTTCTTT
13	TRBV28	-	TRBJ2-5	-	CATDGTLPKTQYF	TGTGCCACAGACGGGACTCTTCCAAAGACCCAGTACTTC
15	TRBV6-6	TRBD2	TRBJ2-4	-	CASSTGTSAGNIQYF	TGTGCCAGCAGTACCGGAACTAGCGCTGGAAACATTCAGTACTTC